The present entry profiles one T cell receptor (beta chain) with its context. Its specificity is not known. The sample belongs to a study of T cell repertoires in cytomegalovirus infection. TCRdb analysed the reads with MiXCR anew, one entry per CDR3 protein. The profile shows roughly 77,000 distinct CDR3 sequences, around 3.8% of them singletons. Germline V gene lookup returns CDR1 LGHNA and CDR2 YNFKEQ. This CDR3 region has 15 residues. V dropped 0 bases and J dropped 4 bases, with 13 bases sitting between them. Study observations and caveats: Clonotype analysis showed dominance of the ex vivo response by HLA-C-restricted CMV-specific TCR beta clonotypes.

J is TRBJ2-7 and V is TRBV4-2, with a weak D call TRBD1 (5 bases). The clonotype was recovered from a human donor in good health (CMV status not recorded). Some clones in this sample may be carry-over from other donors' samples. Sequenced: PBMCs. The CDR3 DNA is TGTGCCAGCAGCCAAGAGCTCGACAGCCCGTACGAGCAGTACTTC. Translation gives CASSQELDSPYEQYF.